One and the same sample provided the 12 T cell receptor beta chains below, sequenced in a study of blood T cell repertoires in COVID-19. TCRdb's table, derived via immunoSEQ multiplex PCR, lists solely in-frame clones and lacks some. The repertoire has around 280,000 clones, nearly 90% of them found once; the top ten carry about 1.5%. What was sequenced was PBMCs or T cells enriched from blood (not recorded which). The receptors were sampled from a woman aged 18-29 years with acute COVID-19.

The chain employs TRBV4-1 and TRBJ2-1; 9 positions match TRBD2. The V gene's germline CDR1 is MGHRA and CDR2 YSYEKL. With 0 bases clipped from V and 6 bases from J, the junction kept 9 bases outside the gene matches. The CDR3 sequence is 17 residues long. This CDR3 is CASSQDVAGVPANEQFF. The CDR3 DNA follows: TGCGCCAGCAGCCAAGACGTAGCGGGAGTCCCGGCCAATGAGCAGTTCTTC.

The genes are TRBV19 and TRBJ1-1, with 11 bases aligning to TRBD1. Germline V gene sequence: CDR1 LNHDA, CDR2 SQIVND (reference sequence). The length of the CDR3 is 13 residues. After removal of 9 bases from V and 1 base from J, the junction contained 1 base not matched to a gene. The CDR3 bases are TGTGCCAGCGGGACAGGGGGGAACACTGAAGCTTTCTTT. Its protein is CASGTGGNTEAFF.

The chain links TRBV28 to TRBJ1-2; the D gene is possibly TRBD1 (6 bases). There are 13 residues in the CDR3. V was pared by 7 bases and J by 7 bases, with 16 bases between. CDR1 is MDHEN, CDR2 SYDVKM, per germline. CDR3 DNA sequence: TGTGCCAGCACCTCAAACAGGGCTGGTGGCTACACCTTC. Protein product: CASTSNRAGGYTF.

The chain combines TRBV5-1 with TRBJ2-1; 12 bases fit TRBD2. This CDR3 is 17 amino acids long. Trimming took 4 bases from V and 4 from J; bases not matched to a gene: 9. The V gene's germline CDR1 is SGHRS and CDR2 YFSETQ. The CDR3 bases are TGCGCCAGCAGCGGGGGGACGACTAGCGGGAGTTACAATGAGCAGTTCTTC. Amino acid sequence: CASSGGTTSGSYNEQFF.

This clone was detected only once. This chain connects TRBV6-1 to TRBJ1-6; TRBD1 matches at 9 bases. Germline loops: CDR1 MNHNS, CDR2 SASEGT. V lost 3 bases, J lost 7 bases, and 10 bases stayed unmatched. The CDR3 runs 17 residues. As DNA, the CDR3 is TGTGCCAGCAGTGACCCGGACAGGGGTCGACGGAATTCACCCCTCCACTTT. Protein sequence: CASSDPDRGRRNSPLHF.

The rearrangement uses TRBV5-4 and TRBJ2-5; 14 nucleotides match TRBD2. The CDR3 runs 16 residues. V dropped 1 base and J dropped 5; count of bases not matched to a gene: 4. In germline, CDR1 is SGHNT, CDR2 YYREEE (reference sequence). This chain's CDR3 is CASSLRLAGGGETQYF. The CDR3 nucleotides are TGTGCCAGCAGCTTGAGACTAGCGGGAGGGGGGGAGACCCAGTACTTC.

The V gene is TRBV6-4, the J gene TRBJ2-7, with a weak D call TRBD2 (6 bases). V lost 2 bases and J lost 2, with 16 bases in between. CDR1 and CDR2 (germline): MRHNA, SNTAGT. The CDR3 is 16 residues long. CDR3: CASSDHHGGPTYEQYF. In DNA, the CDR3 is TGTGCCAGCAGTGACCACCACGGGGGTCCCACCTACGAGCAGTACTTC.

J is TRBJ2-1 and V is TRBV4-1; 9 bases line up with TRBD2. J lost 6 bases, V lost 7 bases, and 28 bases had no gene match. This CDR3 is 21 amino acids long. CDR1 is MGHRA and CDR2 is YSYEKL in the germline V gene. CDR3 coding DNA: TGCGCCAGCAAGGATGGGGGGTGGGCTAGCGGGACCGCGAGTGGCAGCAATGAGCAGTTCTTC. Its translation: CASKDGGWASGTASGSNEQFF.

V is TRBV28 and J is TRBJ2-7; a possible D gene is TRBD1 (5 bases). The V and J ends lost 2 bases and 3 bases respectively, with 14 bases between them. This CDR3 is built from 15 residues. Germline lookup yields CDR1 MDHEN and CDR2 SYDVKM. The DNA of the CDR3 is TGTGCCAGCAGTTTAGGTGGAAGGGGTGGCTACGAGCAGTACTTC. Residues: CASSLGGRGGYEQYF.

In this sample, this clone turned up once. This rearrangement joins TRBV14 to TRBJ2-5; weak D call: TRBD1 (6 bases). The V end was cut by 7 bases, the J end by 1 base, with 16 bases between. This CDR3 has 15 residues. The germline CDR1 and CDR2 sequences are SGHDN and FVKESK. CDR3 amino acids: CASNTGTLRQETQYF. CDR3 in DNA: TGTGCCAGCAACACAGGGACCCTTCGCCAAGAGACCCAGTACTTC.

This clone was found once. The V gene is TRBV4-2, the J gene TRBJ2-5; 9 bases map to TRBD2. Germline loops: CDR1 LGHNA, CDR2 YNFKEQ. Trimming at V came to 1 base and at J to 5 bases, leaving 8 bases not matched to a gene. The CDR3 sequence is 16 residues long. Here the CDR3 DNA reads TGTGCCAGCAGCCAAGGTGGTAGCGGGAGTGTGGAGACCCAGTACTTC. This translates into CASSQGGSGSVETQYF.

The chain joins TRBV24-1 to TRBJ2-2, with 13 bases identical to TRBD2. V gave up 7 bases and J gave up 7 bases; unmatched junction bases: 8. CDR1 and CDR2 from the germline V gene are KGHDR and SFDVKD. The CDR3 contains 16 residues. CDR3: CATRPTSGRAGGELFF. The CDR3 nucleotides read TGTGCCACCAGGCCTACTAGCGGGAGGGCCGGCGGGGAGCTGTTTTTT.